Listed here are 8 T cell receptor beta chains from one sample, sequenced in a study of OX40 agonist ivuxolimab in advanced cancers. Libraries were prepared by immunoSEQ multiplex PCR; TCRdb keeps only in-frame clonotypes and omits some of them. The profile shows 70,000 or so clones, about 92% of them singletons. The sequences come from CD4+ or CD8+ T cells sorted from blood, collected in a trial of the OX40 agonist ivuxolimab. The receptors stem from an adult with an advanced solid tumor such as melanoma, head and neck, liver or kidney cancer.

The chain has TRBV29-1 and TRBJ1-5; D remains unclear. V dropped 4 bases and J dropped 11 bases, with 15 bases sitting between them. In germline, CDR1 is SQVTM, CDR2 ANQGSEA. CDR3 size: 12 residues. CDR3 amino acids: CSVVVPDGSQHF. The DNA of the CDR3 is TGCAGCGTTGTGGTCCCCGATGGATCCCAGCATTTT.

The J gene is TRBJ2-7, the V gene TRBV13; the D call may be TRBD1 or TRBD2 (5 bases each). The CDR3 contains 14 residues. Germline CDR1 and CDR2: PRHDT and FYEKMQ (reference sequence). The V gene lost 0 bases and the J gene lost 5 bases, with 11 bases spanning the gap. The CDR3 is CASSLGAGTDEQYF. CDR3 nucleotide sequence: TGTGCCAGCAGCTTAGGGGCAGGGACGGACGAGCAGTACTTC. Complete variable domain (other parts from reference TRBV13 and TRBJ2-7): AAGVIQSPRHLIKEKRETATLKCYPIPRHDTVYWYQQGPGQDPQFLISFYEKMQSDKGSIPDRFSAQQFSDYHSELNMSSLELGDSALYFCASSLGAGTDEQYFGPGTRLTVT.

In its sample, this clone is medium-sized. The chain combines TRBV9 with TRBJ1-1, with D uncertain. Germline-derived CDR1 and CDR2 are SGDLS and YYNGEE. This CDR3 region has 13 residues. Trimming stripped 1 base from V and 3 bases from J, with 7 bases between. The CDR3 DNA follows: TGTGCCAGCAGCGTAATGGTGGACACTGAAGCTTTCTTT. This gives the protein CASSVMVDTEAFF.

This chain links TRBV4-2 with TRBJ2-1; the match to TRBD2 covers 8 bases. From germline, CDR1 is LGHNA and CDR2 YNFKEQ. The trim removed 0 bases at V and 4 bases at J, leaving 5 bases unmatched. The CDR3 is 16 amino acids. The CDR3 DNA follows: TGTGCCAGCAGCCAAGACGAAGCGGGGGTGTACAATGAGCAGTTCTTC. Amino acids: CASSQDEAGVYNEQFF.

The rearrangement uses TRBV25-1 and TRBJ2-2; no reliable D call. Trimming took 7 bases from V and 7 from J, leaving 13 bases between them. The CDR3 loop spans 13 amino acids. Germline V gene lookup returns CDR1 MGHDK and CDR2 SYGVNS. The CDR3 DNA reads TGTGCCAGCAATTATTTAGTAGGCGGGGAGCTGTTTTTT. As protein: CASNYLVGGELFF.

V gene TRBV13 combines with J gene TRBJ2-7; the D gene is possibly TRBD1 (6 bases). CDR1 is PRHDT, CDR2 FYEKMQ, per germline (reference sequence). V was clipped by 5 bases and J by 4 bases, with 15 bases between them. The CDR3 runs to 14 residues. The CDR3 spells CASSPGYREYEQYF. In DNA, the CDR3 is TGTGCCAGCAGCCCAGGCTACAGGGAATACGAGCAGTACTTC.

The chain links TRBV21-1 to TRBJ2-2; the table assigns TRBD2, which was not confirmed against the DNA. TRBV21-1 is deemed a pseudogene. The CDR3 is 16 amino acids. The chain's CDR3 is CASSKPRGPYTGELFF. As DNA, the CDR3 is TGTGCCAGCAGCAAACCGCGGGGGCCTTACACCGGGGAGCTGTTTTTT.

The V call is TRBV9, the J call TRBJ2-1; weak D call: TRBD1 (6 bases). CDR3 length: 13 residues. Trimming pared 4 bases from V and 4 bases from J, leaving 9 bases between. The germline CDR1 and CDR2 sequences are SGDLS and YYNGEE. The CDR3 bases are TGTGCCAGCAGCCTCGGACAGTACAATGAGCAGTTCTTC. It specifies CASSLGQYNEQFF.